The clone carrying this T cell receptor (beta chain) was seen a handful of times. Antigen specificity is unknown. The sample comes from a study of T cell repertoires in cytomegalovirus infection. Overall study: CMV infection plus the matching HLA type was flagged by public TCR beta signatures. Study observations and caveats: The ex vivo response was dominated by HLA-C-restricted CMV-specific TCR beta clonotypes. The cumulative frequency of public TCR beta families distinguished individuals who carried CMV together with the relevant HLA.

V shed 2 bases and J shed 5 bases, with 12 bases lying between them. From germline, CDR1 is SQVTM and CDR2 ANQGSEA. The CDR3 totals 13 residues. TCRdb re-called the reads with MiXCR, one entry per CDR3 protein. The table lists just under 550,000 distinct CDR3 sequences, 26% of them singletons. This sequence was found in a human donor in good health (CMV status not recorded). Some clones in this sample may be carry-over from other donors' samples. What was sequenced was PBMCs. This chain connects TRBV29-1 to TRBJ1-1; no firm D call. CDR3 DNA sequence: TGCAGCGTTGAATCGCAAAGAGGGACTGAAGCTTTCTTT. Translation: CSVESQRGTEAFF.